A single sample is the source of the 27 T cell receptor beta chains below, sequenced in a study of blood T cell repertoires in COVID-19. Method: immunoSEQ multiplex PCR; TCRdb's copy keeps in-frame clones and lacks some. The sample holds fewer than 250,000 clones, 65% to 85% seen once. The specimen sequenced was peripheral blood. These receptors all come from a woman of 80 years or more with acute or convalescent COVID-19.

The V and J genes are TRBV6-5 and TRBJ1-4; D uncertain. The ends were cut back, 0 bases at V and 3 bases at J, with 8 bases in the middle. The germline CDR1 and CDR2 sequences are MNHEY and SVGAGI. There are 15 residues in the CDR3. This CDR3 is CASSYSGASNEKLFF. The CDR3 DNA reads as TGTGCCAGCAGTTACTCTGGAGCTTCTAATGAAAAACTGTTTTTT.

This clone was counted once. One end of the junction fails to match germline, which may point to a read error. The rearrangement links TRBV10-3 to TRBJ1-5; a possible D gene is TRBD1 (6 bases). Germline V gene data show CDR1 as ENHRY and CDR2 as SYGVKD. This CDR3 has 14 residues. The CDR3 DNA is TGTGCCATCGGCAAACAGGGTAGCGATCAGCCCCAGCATTTT. Its protein is CAIGKQGSDQPQHF.

The chain recombines TRBV5-6 with TRBJ1-1; D ambiguous. Germline assignment: CDR1 SGHDT and CDR2 YYEEEE. This CDR3 is 12 amino acids long. Trimming took off 0 bases at V and 5 bases at J, with 5 bases between the two ends. The CDR3 DNA follows: TGTGCCAGCAGCTTGGGCGCTACTGAAGCTTTCTTT. This codes for CASSLGATEAFF.

The chain recombines TRBV6-4 with TRBJ1-5, with TRBD1 matching over 7 bases. After removal of 2 bases from V and 1 base from J, the junction contained 8 bases not matched to a gene. Germline V gene sequence: CDR1 MRHNA, CDR2 SNTAGT. CDR3 length: 17 residues. This CDR3 is CASSDKDRVGSNQPQHF. The CDR3 DNA reads TGTGCCAGCAGTGACAAAGACAGGGTAGGAAGCAATCAGCCCCAGCATTTT.

With respect to this clone: Relative to the germline gene, one junction end is altered; a read error may explain this. The chain links TRBV11-2 to TRBJ2-7; tentatively, D is TRBD1 (6 bases). The CDR3 is made up of 12 amino acids. In germline, CDR1 is SGHAT, CDR2 FQNNGV. CDR3 protein: CASSDDRSLPNF. In nucleotides, the CDR3 is TGTGCCAGCAGCGACGACAGGTCCCTCCCTAACTTC.

J is TRBJ2-7 and V is TRBV27; D unclear. V was trimmed by 8 bases and J by 7 bases, leaving 18 bases between them. The CDR3 loop spans 13 amino acids. Germline V gene data show CDR1 as MNHEY and CDR2 as SMNVEV (reference sequence). This CDR3 is CASGYRPVGEQYF. The CDR3 coding sequence is TGTGCCAGCGGATACCGTCCGGTCGGGGAGCAGTACTTC.

The DNA of the CDR3 is TGTGCCAGTAGTATGCGGGATCAGTACGAGCAGTACTTC. This sequence encodes CASSMRDQYEQYF. The chain uses TRBV19 and TRBJ2-7, with D tentatively TRBD2 (6 bases). Trimming removed 3 bases at V and 4 bases at J, with 10 bases between. Germline values: CDR1 LNHDA, CDR2 SQIVND (reference sequence). The CDR3 runs to 13 residues.

The table lists this clone with many counts. V gene TRBV19 combines with J gene TRBJ1-1, with 7 bases matching TRBD1. This CDR3 is 15 amino acids long. Germline V gene data show CDR1 as LNHDA and CDR2 as SQIVND (reference sequence). V was pared by 5 bases and J by 4 bases, with 10 bases of the junction left unmatched. CDR3 sequence reads: CASSAYTGAITEAFF. CDR3 nucleotides: TGTGCCAGTAGTGCCTACACAGGGGCGATCACTGAAGCTTTCTTT.

The rearrangement links TRBV15 to TRBJ2-2; D is possibly TRBD2 (5 bases). The V gene's germline CDR1 is LNHNV and CDR2 YYDKDF (reference sequence). The V and J ends lost 8 bases and 4 bases respectively, with 5 bases between them. The CDR3 totals 11 residues. This CDR3 reads CATGLTGELFF. CDR3 nucleotide sequence: TGTGCCACCGGACTCACCGGGGAGCTGTTTTTT.

This chain connects TRBV28 to TRBJ2-3, with D possibly matching TRBD2 (6 bases). CDR1 and CDR2 from the germline V gene are MDHEN and SYDVKM. Trimming took 5 bases from V and 4 from J, leaving 13 bases between them. There are 14 residues in the CDR3. CDR3 amino acids: CASSLTGEADTQYF. The CDR3 nucleotides read TGTGCCAGCAGTCTTACGGGGGAAGCAGATACGCAGTATTTT.

The rearrangement links TRBV11-2 to TRBJ1-6; D gene unclear. Germline V gene sequence: CDR1 SGHAT, CDR2 FQNNGV. Trimming pared 3 bases from V and 0 bases from J, leaving 9 bases between. This CDR3 comprises 16 residues. CDR3 amino acids: CASSFDTSSYNSPLHF. The CDR3 nucleotides read TGTGCCAGCAGCTTCGACACGAGCTCCTATAATTCACCCCTCCACTTT.

The V and J genes are TRBV7-2 and TRBJ2-1, with D maybe TRBD2 (6 bases). This CDR3 is built from 16 residues. Germline CDR1 is SGHTA and CDR2 is FQGNSA. V shed 2 bases and J shed 0 bases, with 11 bases lying between them. The DNA for the CDR3 is TGTGCCAGCAGCTTACCGGGACTTAGCTCCTACAATGAGCAGTTCTTC. This codes for CASSLPGLSSYNEQFF.

The chain links TRBV5-6 to TRBJ1-4, with 8 bases that match TRBD1. Trimming took 4 bases from V and 7 from J; bases not matched to a gene: 9. Germline V CDR1 and CDR2: SGHDT, YYEEEE. The CDR3 loop spans 15 amino acids. Here the CDR3 DNA reads TGTGCCAGCAGCCCACTTCAGGGGGCCTCTGAAAAACTGTTTTTT. It is translated as CASSPLQGASEKLFF.

The rearrangement links TRBV5-4 to TRBJ2-2; D possibly corresponds to TRBD1 (5 bases). Trimming took 0 bases from V and 1 from J, leaving 7 bases between them. CDR1 is SGHNT and CDR2 is YYREEE in the germline V gene (reference sequence). The CDR3 contains 15 residues. The CDR3 DNA follows: TGTGCCAGCAGCTTGGAGGGGCGGAACACCGGGGAGCTGTTTTTT. Amino acids: CASSLEGRNTGELFF.

The rearrangement joins TRBV3-1 (or the pseudogene TRBV3-2) to TRBJ1-1, with D perhaps matching TRBD1 (6 bases). V lost 4 bases and J 0 bases, leaving 21 bases between the germline ends. The CDR3 has 18 amino acids. The germline gives CDR1 LGHDT, CDR2 YNNKEL (reference sequence). Here the CDR3 reads CASSRRTLDSSMNTEAFF. The CDR3 region has the DNA TGTGCCAGCAGCCGCCGAACCTTGGACAGCTCAATGAACACTGAAGCTTTCTTT.

V is TRBV5-6 and J is TRBJ1-2, with 9 bases that match TRBD1. With 3 bases clipped from V and 6 bases from J, the junction kept 9 bases outside the gene matches. Germline CDR1 reads SGHDT; CDR2 reads YYEEEE. This CDR3 region has 15 residues. The CDR3 DNA is TGTGCCAGCAGCTCCTCTCCCAGGACAGGGGATGGCTACACCTTC. Translated: CASSSSPRTGDGYTF.

J is TRBJ1-2 and V is TRBV4-1, with 7 bases lining up with TRBD1. CDR1 is MGHRA, CDR2 YSYEKL, per germline. Trimming took 4 bases from V and 5 from J; bases not matched to a gene: 7. The CDR3 is made up of 14 amino acids. The CDR3 sequence: CASSPPGQEYGYTF. The CDR3 bases are TGCGCCAGCAGCCCCCCCGGACAGGAGTATGGCTACACCTTC.

The chain uses TRBV6-5 and TRBJ1-2, with 9 positions matching TRBD1. Losses at the gene ends were 6 bases for V and 4 bases for J; bases not matched to a gene: 6. Germline CDR1 MNHEY, CDR2 SVGAGI. The CDR3 runs to 14 residues. CDR3 nucleotide sequence: TGTGCCAGCAGACGACAGGGGGAGGTCTATGGCTACACCTTC. This sequence encodes CASRRQGEVYGYTF.

This clone was picked up one time. The rearrangement joins TRBV30 to TRBJ1-6, with TRBD1 matching 8 bases. V lost 4 bases and J lost 8; bases outside the gene matches: 10. The CDR3 runs 15 residues. From germline, CDR1 is GTSNPN and CDR2 SVGIG (reference sequence). In DNA, the CDR3 is TGTGCCTGGACCTCCTGGGGGACAGGAGATTCACCCCTCCACTTT. It codes for CAWTSWGTGDSPLHF.

This clone was found a few times. The chain combines TRBV19 with TRBJ1-2; unclear D gene. The germline V and J ends were trimmed by 6 bases and 1 base, with 12 bases remaining between them. Germline V gene data show CDR1 as LNHDA and CDR2 as SQIVND (reference sequence). This CDR3 is built from 14 residues. The CDR3, as DNA: TGTGCCAGTAGGTCATTCCAACTTAACTATGGCTACACCTTC. This gives the protein CASRSFQLNYGYTF.

The rearrangement uses TRBV19 and TRBJ1-5, with a possible D match to TRBD1 (6 bases). The CDR3 is 14 residues long. In germline, CDR1 is LNHDA, CDR2 SQIVND (reference sequence). The V and J ends lost 6 bases and 3 bases respectively, with 12 bases between them. CDR3: CASRQQGFNQPQHF. The DNA of the CDR3 is TGTGCCAGTAGGCAACAGGGCTTCAATCAGCCCCAGCATTTT.

The chain links TRBV18 to TRBJ1-6; 7 bases fit TRBD1. Looked up from germline, CDR1 is KGHSH and CDR2 is LQKENI. The CDR3 has 17 amino acids. With V trimmed by 0 bases and J by 0 bases, 2 bases remained unmatched. The CDR3 spells CASSPPGGNSYNSPLHF. The CDR3 DNA follows: TGTGCCAGCTCACCACCAGGGGGCAACTCCTATAATTCACCCCTCCACTTT.

The chain has TRBV30 and TRBJ1-2; no definite D call. Trimming shortened V by 4 bases and J by 0 bases, and 12 bases separated the two germline ends. Germline V gives CDR1 GTSNPN, CDR2 SVGIG (reference sequence). The CDR3 consists of 14 residues. As DNA, the CDR3 is TGTGCCTGGATCATGCGGCCCACTAACTATGGCTACACCTTC. It yields the protein CAWIMRPTNYGYTF. The whole variable domain, remainder taken from reference TRBV30 and TRBJ1-2, is SQTIHQWPATLVQPVGSPLSLECTVEGTSNPNLYWYRQAAGRGLQLLFYSVGIGQISSEVPQNLSASRPQDRQFILSSKKLLLSDSGFYLCAWIMRPTNYGYTFGSGTRLTVV.

This rearrangement joins TRBV3-1 (or the pseudogene TRBV3-2) to TRBJ1-1, with 8 nucleotides matching TRBD1. V shed 4 bases, J shed 8 bases, and the junction held 12 bases outside the gene matches. CDR3 length equals 15 residues. From germline, CDR1 is LGHDT and CDR2 YNNKEL (reference sequence). The CDR3 nucleotides are TGTGCCAGCAGCCCCCTGGACAGGGTGTGGGCGGAAGCTTTCTTT. Its protein product is CASSPLDRVWAEAFF.

The chain carries TRBV5-1 and TRBJ2-1, with 10 nucleotides matching TRBD1. Germline loops: CDR1 SGHRS, CDR2 YFSETQ. V lost 4 bases, J lost 7 bases, and 20 bases stayed unmatched. The CDR3 has 19 residues. Here the CDR3 DNA reads TGCGCCAGCAGCAGGGAGGGTTCCGGGGACAGGGGCGGTCTGAATGAGCAGTTCTTC. This sequence encodes CASSREGSGDRGGLNEQFF.

This clone was detected ten times or more. This rearrangement joins TRBV7-9 to TRBJ2-2, with D possibly being TRBD2 (6 bases). This CDR3 contains 18 residues. The V gene's germline CDR1 is SEHNR and CDR2 FQNEAQ (reference sequence). V was cut by 7 bases and J by 0 bases, with 21 bases left in between. As DNA, the CDR3 is TGTGCCAGCATCTCCCGCGGTTGGGCGGGATCGAACACCGGGGAGCTGTTTTTT. Protein sequence: CASISRGWAGSNTGELFF.

This chain links TRBV19 with TRBJ2-4, with TRBD1 as a possible D gene (6 bases). V lost 5 bases to trimming and J lost 6 bases, with 23 bases between them. The germline V gene encodes CDR1 LNHDA and CDR2 SQIVND (reference sequence). CDR3 length: 17 residues. CDR3 DNA sequence: TGTGCCAGTAGTTCCCTCCCCGGGACACCCTGGGGAAACATTCAGTACTTC. It specifies CASSSLPGTPWGNIQYF.